Included here is one T cell receptor (beta chain) sequence, with context. The antigen is not known. After removal of 4 bases from V and 2 bases from J, the junction contained 6 bases not matched to a gene. CDR3 size: 16 residues. Germline loops: CDR1 MRHNA, CDR2 SNTAGT. 13 Jbeta primers and 60 Vbeta primers were used for the PCR. TCRdb's table, derived via immunoSEQ multiplex PCR, lists solely in-frame clones and lacks some. The sample yields about 100,000 clones, roughly 75% seen once. This specimen comes from a study of cytomegalovirus exposure and HLA in healthy donors. The study's findings and limits: For TCR beta chains, V- and J-gene trimming was later linked to a missense DCLRE1C variant.

The receptor was isolated from a man younger than 45 in good health and CMV-seronegative. The material sequenced was PBMCs. The rearrangement joins TRBV6-4 to TRBJ2-3; 10 bases are shared with TRBD2. The CDR3 DNA reads as TGTGCCAGCAGTGTCCTAGCGGGGGCAATCACAGATACGCAGTATTTT. Protein: CASSVLAGAITDTQYF.